Sequencing of this T cell receptor beta chain was carried out in a study of a mutant IDH1 vaccine in newly diagnosed glioma. Study context: Therapy received beforehand was radiotherapy, temozolomide, or both, with most patients given both.

The table came from immunoSEQ multiplex PCR; TCRdb's copy has only in-frame clones and leaves some out. This table holds 25,000 to 35,000 clones, around 80% found once. Time point noted: week 23, last vaccination. Alongside topical imiquimod, each dose of vaccine comprised 300 ug of mutant IDH1 20-mer peptide. Turning to this clone: The antigen remains unidentified.

Per the germline V gene, CDR1 is SGHTA and CDR2 is FQGNSA. V dropped 7 bases and J dropped 1 base, with 5 bases sitting between them. This CDR3 spans 13 amino acids. Sequenced material: PBMCs, taken from a glioma patient whose treatment included an IDH1 peptide vaccine. This receptor was identified in a woman aged 18-30 years with glioma. The J gene is TRBJ2-6, the V gene TRBV7-2; D is ambiguous. This CDR3 reads CASTLSGANVLTF. As DNA, the CDR3 is TGTGCCAGCACGTTATCTGGGGCCAACGTCCTGACTTTC.